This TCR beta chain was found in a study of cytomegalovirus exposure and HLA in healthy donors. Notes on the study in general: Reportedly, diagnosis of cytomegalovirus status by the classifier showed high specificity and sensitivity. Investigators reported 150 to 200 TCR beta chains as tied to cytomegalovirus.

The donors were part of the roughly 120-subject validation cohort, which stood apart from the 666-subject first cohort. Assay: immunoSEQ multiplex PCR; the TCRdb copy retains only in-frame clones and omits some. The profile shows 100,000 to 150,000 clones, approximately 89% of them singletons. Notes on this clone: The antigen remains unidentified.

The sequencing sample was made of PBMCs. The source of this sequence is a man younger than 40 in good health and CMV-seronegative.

The CDR3 here is CASSSPDSYEQYF. DNA of the CDR3: TGTGCCAGCAGTTCGCCGGACAGCTACGAGCAGTACTTC. The rearrangement uses TRBV6-5 and TRBJ2-7, with D possibly TRBD1 on 6 matching bases. The germline V gene has CDR1 MNHEY and CDR2 SVGAGI. This CDR3 comprises 13 residues. V was cut by 4 bases and J by 3 bases, with 10 bases left in between.